This paragraph covers one TCR beta chain sequence. CD45RO-negative, CCR7-positively selected cells formed the naive CD8 fraction, excluding terminally differentiated effector memory CD45RA+ cells. CDR3 length equals 14 residues. Deletions cut 5 bases from V and 5 bases from J, with 14 bases between. The germline CDR1 and CDR2 sequences are MNHEY and SMNVEV (reference sequence). These data are taken from a study of shared clonotypes between healthy human individuals. Method: immunoSEQ multiplex PCR; TCRdb's copy keeps in-frame clones and lacks some. Of approximately 650,000 clones in the sample, 95% to 96% are singletons; the top ten hold less than 0.13%.

The sequenced sample was naive CD8+ T cells sorted from blood. This sequence joins TRBV27 and TRBJ2-3; D may be TRBD1 (6 bases). The sequence was collected from a young woman in good health. Here the CDR3 reads CASSGQKPGDTQYF. DNA for the CDR3: TGTGCCAGCAGTGGACAGAAACCTGGAGATACGCAGTATTTT.